Each of the 26 T cell receptor beta chains below was sequenced from the same sample in a study of blood T cell repertoires in COVID-19. Sequencing was performed with immunoSEQ multiplex PCR; in TCRdb, only in-frame clones are kept and a portion is missing. Among about 99,000 clones listed, 80% to 90% were seen once. The specimen was peripheral blood. The receptors originated from a man aged 50-59 years with COVID-19, enrolled during active disease.

V gene TRBV9 combines with J gene TRBJ2-1; TRBD1 might be the D (6 bases). The V end was cut by 1 base, the J end by 0 bases, with 17 bases between. CDR3 length: 18 residues. Germline assignment: CDR1 SGDLS and CDR2 YYNGEE. As DNA, the CDR3 is TGTGCCAGCAGCGTACTGCCGACAGGCACGAGCTCCTACAATGAGCAGTTCTTC. Translating it yields CASSVLPTGTSSYNEQFF.

This chain connects TRBV7-2 to TRBJ2-5; perhaps TRBD1 as D (5 bases). This CDR3 comprises 14 residues. Germline V gene sequence: CDR1 SGHTA, CDR2 FQGNSA. V was trimmed by 5 bases and J by 4 bases, leaving 14 bases between them. The CDR3 sequence is CASSPQGSLETQYF. CDR3 DNA: TGTGCCAGCAGCCCGCAGGGAAGCCTAGAGACCCAGTACTTC. The full variable domain, in which reference TRBV7-2 and TRBJ2-5 provide the parts outside the CDR3, is GAGVSQSPSNKVTEKGKDVELRCDPISGHTALYWYRQSLGQGLEFLIYFQGNSAPDKSGLPSDRFSAERTGGSVSTLTIQRTQQEDSAVYLCASSPQGSLETQYFGPGTRLLVL.

The chain is built from TRBV11-3 and TRBJ2-2; no reliable D call. The V gene lost 1 base and the J gene lost 7 bases, with 7 bases spanning the gap. This CDR3 spans 13 amino acids. Germline CDR1 is SGHNT and CDR2 is YENEEA. CDR3 coding DNA: TGTGCCAGCAGCTTAGCGCTAGGCGGGGAGCTGTTTTTT. This encodes CASSLALGGELFF.

The chain combines TRBV7-3 with TRBJ2-2; TRBD2 is a possible D gene (6 bases). Trimming removed 1 base from V and 0 bases from J, with 15 bases in between. Germline CDR1 SGHTA, CDR2 FQGTGA. The CDR3 spans 18 residues. The CDR3 DNA sequence: TGTGCCAGCAGCTTAATGCCGGCGGGGCTTGCGAACACCGGGGAGCTGTTTTTT. It specifies CASSLMPAGLANTGELFF.

This clone was seen only once. The rearrangement joins TRBV7-2 to TRBJ1-4, with 8 bases identical to TRBD1. Germline values: CDR1 SGHTA, CDR2 FQGNSA. The CDR3 extends over 16 amino acids. V lost 5 bases, J lost 6 bases, and 11 bases stayed unmatched. CDR3 amino acids: CASSAPAGGEDEKLFF. The CDR3 nucleotides read TGTGCCAGCAGCGCTCCGGCAGGGGGCGAAGATGAAAAACTGTTTTTT.

In regard to this clone: One end of the junction is discordant with germline, which a read error may explain. V usage is TRBV12-3 or TRBV12-4 and J usage is TRBJ1-5, with D hard to call. The CDR3 has 13 residues. CDR3 in DNA: TGTGCCAGCAGTCAACTTAGCATTCAGCCCCAGCATTTT. Protein sequence: CASSQLSIQPQHF.

The V and J genes are TRBV25-1 and TRBJ1-1; a weak D match, TRBD1 (6 bases). V lost 6 bases and J 3 bases, leaving 14 bases between the germline ends. CDR3 length: 14 residues. Germline CDR1 and CDR2: MGHDK and SYGVNS. CDR3 amino acids: CASSQTQGYTEAFF. The CDR3 nucleotides are TGTGCCAGCAGCCAGACCCAGGGGTACACTGAAGCTTTCTTT.

The J gene is TRBJ1-4, the V gene TRBV18; D gene ambiguous. Germline CDR1 and CDR2: KGHSH and LQKENI. The CDR3 consists of 17 residues. V lost 2 bases, J lost 7 bases, and 20 bases lay in between. CDR3 in DNA: TGTGCCAGCTCACCAGGACTGGCGGCCTCTTGGGGTGAAAAACTGTTTTTT. As protein: CASSPGLAASWGEKLFF. Full variable domain (rest looked up from reference TRBV18 and TRBJ1-4): NAGVMQNPRHLVRRRGQEARLRCSPMKGHSHVYWYRQLPEEGLKFMVYLQKENIIDESGMPKERFSAEFPKEGPSILRIQQVVRGDSAAYFCASSPGLAASWGEKLFFGSGTQLSVL.

This clone was detected only once. V usage is TRBV6-5 and J usage is TRBJ2-1; D ambiguous. CDR3 length: 14 amino acids. The germline V gene has CDR1 MNHEY and CDR2 SVGAGI. The V end was cut by 2 bases, the J end by 8 bases, with 13 bases between. The CDR3 protein is CASSYGTIFDEQFF. The CDR3 region has the DNA TGTGCCAGCAGTTACGGTACTATCTTCGATGAGCAGTTCTTC.

The J gene is TRBJ1-2, the V gene TRBV5-3; D is undetermined. TRBV5-3 is recorded as an ORF, its role being uncertain. The V end lost 4 bases, the J end lost 5 bases, and 12 bases lay between the germline ends. CDR3 length: 13 residues. CDR3: CARSVQILYGYTF. The CDR3 region has the DNA TGTGCCAGAAGCGTACAGATCCTATATGGCTACACCTTC.

The chain carries TRBV11-2 and TRBJ1-2; the match to TRBD1 covers 7 bases. Germline loops: CDR1 SGHAT, CDR2 FQNNGV. The V segment lost 8 bases and the J segment 4 bases; nucleotides outside the gene matches: 10. CDR3 length equals 14 residues. CDR3 DNA: TGTGCCAGCGTCCATTCCCACAGGGGCTATGGCTACACCTTC. Its translation: CASVHSHRGYGYTF.

This chain links TRBV2 with TRBJ1-2; 8 bases fit TRBD1. The CDR3 totals 14 residues. V shed 10 bases, J shed 6 bases, and the junction held 13 bases outside the gene matches. Germline assignment: CDR1 SNHLY and CDR2 FYNNEI. CDR3 nucleotide sequence: TGTGCCACCTCCCTTAGGACAGGGTCCCATGGCTACACCTTC. This encodes CATSLRTGSHGYTF.

The rearrangement links TRBV28 to TRBJ1-6; 7 nucleotides align to TRBD1. The CDR3 is made up of 16 amino acids. V shed 6 bases, J shed 2 bases, and the junction held 7 bases outside the gene matches. Germline V CDR1 and CDR2: MDHEN, SYDVKM. DNA for the CDR3: TGTGCCAGCAGACTCCGGGACAGAGCCTATAATTCACCCCTCCACTTT. It yields the protein CASRLRDRAYNSPLHF.

V is TRBV27 and J is TRBJ1-2; the match to TRBD1 covers 7 bases. CDR1 is MNHEY and CDR2 is SMNVEV in the germline V gene (reference sequence). V shed 7 bases and J 1 base; nucleotides not matched to a gene: 6. This CDR3 spans 14 amino acids. CDR3 sequence reads: CASTRSGGNYGYTF. CDR3 bases: TGTGCCAGCACGAGGTCAGGGGGTAACTATGGCTACACCTTC.

The J gene is TRBJ1-5, the V gene TRBV19; 8 bases agree with TRBD1. The length of the CDR3 is 15 residues. CDR1 and CDR2 (germline): LNHDA, SQIVND (reference sequence). Trimming at V came to 5 bases and at J to 4 bases, leaving 7 bases not matched to a gene. CDR3 in DNA: TGTGCCAGTAGTCCCCGAGGGACAGGTAATCAGCCCCAGCATTTT. Amino acids: CASSPRGTGNQPQHF.

This clone showed up just once. The gene calls are TRBV9 and TRBJ2-1, with D perhaps TRBD2 (6 bases). The V and J ends lost 0 bases and 1 base respectively, with 11 bases between them. The CDR3 length is 16 residues. CDR1 is SGDLS and CDR2 is YYNGEE in the germline V gene. CDR3 DNA: TGTGCCAGCAGCGTAGTCGGGACTGCTTCCTACAATGAGCAGTTCTTC. Translating gives CASSVVGTASYNEQFF.

The gene calls are TRBV5-8 and TRBJ1-1; D call uncertain. Trimming removed 0 bases at V and 0 bases at J, with 6 bases between. Germline V lookup: CDR1 SGHTS, CDR2 YDEGEE. The CDR3 extends over 14 amino acids. The CDR3 bases are TGTGCCAGCAGCTTGGGACTGATGAACACTGAAGCTTTCTTT. This codes for CASSLGLMNTEAFF.

The chain links TRBV5-1 to TRBJ1-3; possible D gene TRBD1, 5 bases. Per the germline V gene, CDR1 is SGHRS and CDR2 is YFSETQ. Trimming stripped 2 bases from V and 0 bases from J, with 18 bases between. The CDR3 covers 18 residues. CDR3 nucleotide sequence: TGCGCCAGCAGCTTCCGCGGGGGACGCCCCTCCTCTGGAAACACCATATATTTT. Its protein product is CASSFRGGRPSSGNTIYF.

This clone was seen more than once but under ten times. The rearrangement links TRBV15 to TRBJ1-1, with a possible D match to TRBD1 (5 bases). The germline gives CDR1 LNHNV, CDR2 YYDKDF (reference sequence). V was cut by 0 bases and J by 8 bases, with 10 bases left in between. The CDR3 is 13 amino acids. The CDR3 region is CATSREVWGEAFF. CDR3 DNA: TGTGCCACCAGCAGAGAGGTGTGGGGCGAAGCTTTCTTT. The variable domain in full, completed from reference TRBV15 and TRBJ1-1, reads DAMVIQNPRYQVTQFGKPVTLSCSQTLNHNVMYWYQQKSSQAPKLLFHYYDKDFNNEADTPDNFQSRRPNTSFCFLDIRSPGLGDTAMYLCATSREVWGEAFFGQGTRLTVV.

CDR3 residues: CASSGTTTGEQFF. CDR3 nucleotides: TGTGCCAGCAGCGGGACTACCACCGGAGAGCAGTTCTTC. The chain joins TRBV7-3 to TRBJ2-1; 7 bases line up with TRBD2. CDR1 and CDR2 from the germline V gene are SGHTA and FQGTGA. The CDR3 extends over 13 amino acids. The J segment lost 10 bases and the V segment lost 5 bases, leaving 8 bases of the junction unmatched.

The chain has TRBV2 and TRBJ2-7; 7 nucleotides line up with TRBD1. This CDR3 region has 11 residues. The V gene end was trimmed by 8 bases and the J gene end by 5 bases; junction bases not matched to a gene: 3. The germline V gene has CDR1 SNHLY and CDR2 FYNNEI. CDR3 region: CASLTGDEQYF. The CDR3, as DNA: TGTGCCAGCTTAACAGGGGACGAGCAGTACTTC.

The chain is built from TRBV15 and TRBJ2-7; D possibly corresponds to TRBD1 (5 bases). The CDR3 contains 14 residues. Germline assignment: CDR1 LNHNV and CDR2 YYDKDF (reference sequence). Trimming shortened V by 0 bases and J by 5 bases, and 11 bases separated the two germline ends. The chain's CDR3 is CATSREDSANEQYF. The CDR3 DNA reads TGTGCCACCAGCAGAGAAGACAGTGCTAACGAGCAGTACTTC.

J is TRBJ2-3 and V is TRBV10-3, with TRBD2 matching over 8 bases. This CDR3 has 15 amino acids. Germline V gene lookup returns CDR1 ENHRY and CDR2 SYGVKD. Unmatched junction bases numbered 14, after V lost 10 bases and J lost 5 bases. Here the CDR3 DNA reads TGTGCCACGGCGCCCGGGGGGGCCGTTAGAGATACGCAGTATTTT. Its translation is CATAPGGAVRDTQYF.

The V call is TRBV19, the J call TRBJ2-5; 7 nucleotides line up with TRBD1. Trimming took 5 bases from V and 5 from J; bases not matched to a gene: 2. The CDR3 is 12 amino acids. The germline gives CDR1 LNHDA, CDR2 SQIVND (reference sequence). In nucleotides, the CDR3 is TGTGCCAGTAGTCCGACAGGGGAGACCCAGTACTTC. Its protein product is CASSPTGETQYF.

The chain is built from TRBV7-3 and TRBJ2-5, with 8 bases fitting TRBD2. CDR1 is SGHTA, CDR2 FQGTGA, per germline. This CDR3 region has 15 residues. Trimming removed 0 bases from V and 2 bases from J; junction bases left unmatched: 2. The CDR3 DNA is TGTGCCAGCAGCTTAACTAGCGGGGCGCAAGAGACCCAGTACTTC. Translation gives CASSLTSGAQETQYF.

The J gene is TRBJ1-1, the V gene TRBV5-1, with D possibly TRBD1 on 5 matching bases. Trimming cost V 3 bases and J 6 bases, with 21 bases left between them. Germline V gives CDR1 SGHRS, CDR2 YFSETQ. CDR3 length equals 16 residues. CDR3 sequence (DNA): TGCGCCAGCAGCTCAAGGGGTCCCCTCGCCGACGCTGAAGCTTTCTTT. As protein: CASSSRGPLADAEAFF.